The 24 T cell receptor beta chains below all came from one sample that was sequenced in a study of T cell responses to AZD1222 COVID-19 vaccine. This table comes from immunoSEQ multiplex PCR, and its TCRdb copy is limited to in-frame clones, with some not included. The data hold around 110,000 clones, with about nine tenths observed a single time. The sequencing used peripheral blood, collected on day 0 of AZD1222 vaccination. These receptors came from an adult in good health.

The CDR3 here is CASSRGQWSEAFF. For the CDR3, the DNA is TGTGCCAGCAGTCGCGGACAGTGGAGTGAAGCTTTCTTT. V and J are TRBV6-6 and TRBJ1-1; the D gene is possibly TRBD1 (6 bases). The CDR3 has 13 amino acids. The V gene lost 5 bases and the J gene lost 7 bases, with 14 bases spanning the gap. CDR1 MNHNY and CDR2 SVGAGI come from the germline V gene (reference sequence).

The rearrangement uses TRBV7-2 and TRBJ2-5, with D perhaps matching TRBD1 (6 bases). V gave up 1 base and J gave up 1 base, with 10 bases separating them. This CDR3 spans 15 amino acids. In germline, CDR1 is SGHTA, CDR2 FQGNSA. The CDR3 coding sequence is TGTGCCAGCAGCTTAGGGATGACAGGCCAAGAGACCCAGTACTTC. It translates to CASSLGMTGQETQYF.

The V and J genes are TRBV5-1 and TRBJ1-1, with no clear D. The V gene lost 0 bases and the J gene lost 0 bases, with 3 bases spanning the gap. CDR3 size: 13 residues. Germline V gene lookup returns CDR1 SGHRS and CDR2 YFSETQ. The CDR3 DNA reads TGCGCCAGCAGCTTGGACCTGAACACTGAAGCTTTCTTT. This encodes CASSLDLNTEAFF.

The gene calls are TRBV10-3 and TRBJ2-1; 9 bases fit TRBD2. The CDR3 is made up of 16 amino acids. The V gene's germline CDR1 is ENHRY and CDR2 SYGVKD. V lost 0 bases, J lost 4 bases, and 4 bases stayed unmatched. The CDR3 is CAISESGLAAYNEQFF. DNA for the CDR3: TGTGCCATCAGTGAGTCGGGACTAGCAGCATACAATGAGCAGTTCTTC.

V gene TRBV5-5 combines with J gene TRBJ1-5, with D hard to call. Trimming left V 0 bases short and J 5 bases short, with 9 bases between. CDR1 and CDR2 (germline): SGHKS, YYEKEE (reference sequence). The CDR3 loop spans 14 amino acids. CDR3 coding DNA: TGTGCCAGCAGCTTGGTTAGCCGGGATCAGCCCCAGCATTTT. This codes for CASSLVSRDQPQHF. Variable domain in full (rest from reference TRBV5-5 and TRBJ1-5): DAGVTQSPTHLIKTRGQQVTLRCSPISGHKSVSWYQQVLGQGPQFIFQYYEKEERGRGNFPDRFSARQFPNYSSELNVNALLLGDSALYLCASSLVSRDQPQHFGDGTRLSIL.

The gene calls are TRBV27 and TRBJ1-5; TRBD1 might be the D (5 bases). The CDR3 covers 14 residues. Germline-derived CDR1 and CDR2 are MNHEY and SMNVEV (reference sequence). Trimming left V 6 bases short and J 4 bases short, with 13 bases between. The CDR3 protein is CASSTTSGNQPQHF. CDR3 nucleotides: TGTGCCAGCAGCACGACCTCAGGGAATCAGCCCCAGCATTTT.

This chain connects TRBV9 to TRBJ2-7; weak D call: TRBD1 (6 bases). CDR3 size: 13 residues. CDR1 is SGDLS and CDR2 is YYNGEE in the germline V gene. V dropped 0 bases and J dropped 7 bases, with 11 bases sitting between them. CDR3 coding DNA: TGTGCCAGCAGCGTAGACAGGGCCACGGAGCAGTACTTC. Amino acids: CASSVDRATEQYF.

In this sample, this clone turned up once. The rearrangement uses TRBV6-2 or TRBV6-3 and TRBJ1-4; D ambiguous. Trimming removed 6 bases at V and 8 bases at J, with 13 bases between. The CDR3 contains 13 residues. Germline CDR1 and CDR2: MNHEY and SVGEGT. The CDR3 sequence is CASSNVGYEKLFF. CDR3 in DNA: TGTGCCAGCAGCAACGTGGGGTACGAAAAACTGTTTTTT.

The genes are TRBV7-2 and TRBJ2-2; D unresolved. Trimming removed 1 base from V and 0 bases from J, with 12 bases in between. The V gene's germline CDR1 is SGHTA and CDR2 FQGNSA. This CDR3 is built from 17 residues. DNA for the CDR3: TGTGCCAGCAGCTTAGTTTTCAGGACCGCGAACACCGGGGAGCTGTTTTTT. Protein product: CASSLVFRTANTGELFF.

This rearrangement joins TRBV20-1 to TRBJ2-7; 9 bases fit TRBD2. The CDR3 runs 14 residues. CDR1 is DFQATT and CDR2 is SNEGSKA in the germline V gene (reference sequence). Trimming took 3 bases from V and 4 from J; bases not matched to a gene: 7. CDR3 in amino acids: CSASRPSGEYEQYF. CDR3 nucleotide sequence: TGCAGTGCTAGTCGGCCTAGCGGGGAATACGAGCAGTACTTC.

The V gene is TRBV11-2, the J gene TRBJ2-1, with 8 bases that match TRBD1. CDR1 SGHAT and CDR2 FQNNGV come from the germline V gene. V lost 5 bases to trimming and J lost 0 bases; unmatched junction nucleotides: 12. This CDR3 contains 18 residues. The CDR3: CASSQGAGGWGSYNEQFF. CDR3 bases: TGTGCCAGCAGCCAGGGGGCAGGGGGCTGGGGCTCCTACAATGAGCAGTTCTTC.

This rearrangement joins TRBV5-4 to TRBJ1-1; weak D call: TRBD1 (6 bases). V was shortened by 4 bases and J by 0 bases, with 16 bases between the two germline ends. The germline gives CDR1 SGHNT, CDR2 YYREEE (reference sequence). There are 16 residues in the CDR3. CDR3 in amino acids: CASSPRDIWVNTEAFF. The CDR3 nucleotides read TGTGCCAGCAGCCCTAGGGACATCTGGGTGAACACTGAAGCTTTCTTT.

This clone appeared a few times. The rearrangement uses TRBV4-2 and TRBJ2-2; TRBD2 matches 9 bases. V was pared by 0 bases and J by 1 base, with 9 bases of the junction left unmatched. CDR1 LGHNA and CDR2 YNFKEQ come from the germline V gene. The CDR3 loop spans 19 amino acids. The CDR3 DNA is TGTGCCAGCAGCCAAGAAGAGGCTAGCGGGGCCTTGAACACCGGGGAGCTGTTTTTT. This translates into CASSQEEASGALNTGELFF.

V gene TRBV27 combines with J gene TRBJ1-5, with D unclear. This CDR3 has 14 amino acids. V lost 0 bases and J 5 bases, leaving 8 bases between the germline ends. Germline CDR1 and CDR2: MNHEY and SMNVEV (reference sequence). CDR3 amino acids: CASSLSGNYQPQHF. CDR3 DNA: TGTGCCAGCAGTTTATCAGGGAATTATCAGCCCCAGCATTTT.

The gene calls are TRBV7-2 and TRBJ1-5; tentative D call: TRBD1 (5 bases). Trimming removed 4 bases at V and 6 bases at J, with 13 bases between. The CDR3 consists of 14 residues. Germline assignment: CDR1 SGHTA and CDR2 FQGNSA. Here the CDR3 reads CASSSAGFRQPQHF. The CDR3 coding sequence is TGTGCCAGCAGCTCGGCAGGGTTTCGTCAGCCCCAGCATTTT.

In this sample, this clone turned up a few times. This chain links TRBV3-1 (or the pseudogene TRBV3-2) with TRBJ1-1; D not resolved. This CDR3 region has 11 residues. V lost 1 base, J lost 11 bases, and 8 bases lay in between. Germline V CDR1 and CDR2: LGHDT, YNNKEL (reference sequence). Here the CDR3 DNA reads TGTGCCAGCAGCCAAGCGGGTGGGGCTTTCTTT. It codes for CASSQAGGAFF.

The chain links TRBV5-1 to TRBJ2-6, with D hard to call. Trimming pared 0 bases from V and 4 bases from J, leaving 5 bases between. Germline V gene data show CDR1 as SGHRS and CDR2 as YFSETQ. The CDR3 runs 14 residues. The CDR3 loop is CASSLAPGANVLTF. CDR3 DNA sequence: TGCGCCAGCAGCTTGGCCCCGGGGGCCAACGTCCTGACTTTC.

The V call is TRBV27, the J call TRBJ1-2; 7 bases are shared with TRBD1. The germline V gene has CDR1 MNHEY and CDR2 SMNVEV (reference sequence). With V trimmed by 5 bases and J by 2 bases, 5 bases remained unmatched. The CDR3 extends over 14 amino acids. CDR3 nucleotides: TGTGCCAGCAGTCCCGACAGGGCCAACTATGGCTACACCTTC. This codes for CASSPDRANYGYTF.

The rearrangement uses TRBV4-2 and TRBJ2-1; perhaps TRBD2 as D (6 bases). The V gene lost 3 bases and the J gene lost 9 bases, with 18 bases spanning the gap. The CDR3 sequence is 15 residues long. Germline CDR1 and CDR2: LGHNA and YNFKEQ. CDR3 in DNA: TGTGCCAGCAGCCAGGGGCGGGATAAGAACACTGAGCAGTTCTTC. It yields the protein CASSQGRDKNTEQFF.

The rearrangement uses TRBV6-5 and TRBJ2-3; 11 positions match TRBD2. The V gene's germline CDR1 is MNHEY and CDR2 SVGAGI. After removal of 2 bases from V and 8 bases from J, the junction contained 9 bases not matched to a gene. The CDR3 covers 16 residues. Written as DNA, the CDR3 is TGTGCCAGCAGTTACCGTCTAGCGGGGGGCGGAAGTACGCAGTATTTT. This encodes CASSYRLAGGGSTQYF.

The chain carries TRBV5-1 and TRBJ2-1, with unresolved D. V gave up 0 bases and J gave up 4 bases, with 11 bases separating them. Germline V gene data show CDR1 as SGHRS and CDR2 as YFSETQ. The CDR3 length is 15 residues. CDR3 DNA: TGCGCCAGCAGCTTGGGTGGGGATGGTTACAATGAGCAGTTCTTC. Encoded protein: CASSLGGDGYNEQFF.

The sample holds a few counts of this clone. The gene calls are TRBV6-2 or TRBV6-3 and TRBJ2-7; D unclear. Germline V gene sequence: CDR1 MNHEY, CDR2 SVGEGT. Between the trimmed V and J ends, which lost 2 bases and 8 bases, there was a span of 7 bases. The CDR3 is 11 residues long. The CDR3 DNA follows: TGTGCCAGCAGTTACGGATCTAAGCAGTACTTC. Residues: CASSYGSKQYF.

The gene calls are TRBV19 and TRBJ2-1; no definite D call. In germline, CDR1 is LNHDA, CDR2 SQIVND (reference sequence). V was shortened by 3 bases and J by 0 bases, with 6 bases between the two germline ends. The CDR3 extends over 14 amino acids. The CDR3 protein is CASSIGSSYNEQFF. CDR3 DNA sequence: TGTGCCAGTAGTATTGGAAGCTCCTACAATGAGCAGTTCTTC.

This clone showed up just a few times. The chain couples TRBV20-1 to TRBJ2-1, with TRBD2 as a possible D gene (6 bases). The CDR3 has 15 amino acids. Trimming removed 3 bases at V and 7 bases at J, with 19 bases between. Germline V lookup: CDR1 DFQATT, CDR2 SNEGSKA (reference sequence). The CDR3 sequence is CSASSGSGSRNEQFF. For the CDR3, the DNA is TGCAGTGCTAGTAGCGGTAGTGGATCGCGGAATGAGCAGTTCTTC.